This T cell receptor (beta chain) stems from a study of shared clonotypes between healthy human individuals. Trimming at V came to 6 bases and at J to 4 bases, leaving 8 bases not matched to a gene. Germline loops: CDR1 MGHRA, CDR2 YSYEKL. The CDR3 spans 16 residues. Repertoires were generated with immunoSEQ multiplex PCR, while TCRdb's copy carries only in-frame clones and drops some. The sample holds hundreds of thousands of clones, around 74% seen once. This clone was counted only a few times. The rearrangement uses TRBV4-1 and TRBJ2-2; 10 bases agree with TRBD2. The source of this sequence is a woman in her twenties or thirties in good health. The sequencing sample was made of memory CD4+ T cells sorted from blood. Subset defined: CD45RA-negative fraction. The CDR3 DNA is TGCGCCAGCAGACCAGCGGGAGGGCCGGGCACCGGGGAGCTGTTTTTT. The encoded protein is CASRPAGGPGTGELFF.